This T cell receptor beta chain was profiled in a study of T-cell reconstitution after alpha-beta-depleted transplantation in children listed by TCRdb under 2016. Notes on the research overall: The study quantitatively tracked T-cell immune reconstitution after TCRalphabeta/CD19-depleted allogeneic hematopoietic cell transplantation in children using TCR repertoire profiling.

As encoded in the germline V gene, CDR1 is SGHAT while CDR2 is FQNNGV. The germline ends are 12 bases apart after V is trimmed by 5 bases and J by 2 bases. Reading from cysteine to phenylalanine, the CDR3 counts 14 amino acids. Here the CDR3 DNA is all that survives: 42 bases in frame from base 1. This clonotype was detected only a few times. No antigen is known for it. No base quality information exists; no much larger clone differs at one position. Library prep was done by PCR. The instrument was an Illumina HiSeq 2500. To normalize quantification of the TCRbeta repertoire, the TCR libraries were built with molecular barcoding that relied on unique molecular identifiers. TCRdb ran its own pipeline on the public reads, namely fastp trimming at Q25 and MiXCR clone calling, and kept in-frame beta chains. Records with the same CDR3 protein are collapsed into one entry carrying the most frequent genes and DNA. A total of about 400,000 distinct CDR3 sequences appear in this sample, 10% to 15% of them only once. The top ten clones comprise around 4% of the sample.

Recombination linked TRBV11-2 to TRBJ1-2; the D gene is perhaps TRBD1, on 5 matching bases. This clonotype originated in a human donor who donated a stem cell graft to a child with Fanconi anemia. The sequencing used PBMCs, collected from the stem cell graft. The nucleotide sequence is given as TGTGCCAGCAGCCTTGGGGGGGACAACTATGGCTACACCTTC. Translation gives CASSLGGDNYGYTF.